The clone carrying this TCR beta chain occurred once. Clones were sequenced by immunoSEQ multiplex PCR, and TCRdb holds only the in-frame ones, with some missing. Among tens of thousands of clones, about nine tenths were seen once, and the ten largest hold approximately 22%. Each of the patients experienced relapse following autologous stem cell transplantation, and their brentuximab vedotin exposure differed. These data originate in a study of PD-1 blockade in classical Hodgkin lymphoma. CDR3 length: 16 residues. Losses at the gene ends were 4 bases for V and 5 bases for J; bases not matched to a gene: 14. From germline, CDR1 is MNHEY and CDR2 SVGAGI.

The V and J genes are TRBV6-5 and TRBJ2-7; TRBD2 aligns across 7 bases. Sequencing was performed on peripheral blood mononuclear cells (PBMCs), taken at baseline. This clonotype originated in a human donor with classical Hodgkin lymphoma. CDR3 sequence reads: CASSSPRAGALDEQYF. The DNA for the CDR3 is TGTGCCAGCAGTTCCCCTCGGGCGGGAGCATTGGACGAGCAGTACTTC.